This is a list of T cell receptor beta chains from one sample in a study of blood T cell repertoires in COVID-19. The data were produced by immunoSEQ multiplex PCR, yet TCRdb's version contains in-frame clones alone and is incomplete. The sample has about 89,000 clones, about two thirds seen once; the top ten hold 14%. Input material: peripheral blood. The origin of the receptors is a woman of 80 years or more with acute or convalescent COVID-19. CDR3s include the opening cysteine and the closing phenylalanine or tryptophan. D genes are given only for firm matches. A clone size is listed for some rows: how often the clone was seen (once, few, many), or a class if it is expanded.

j_call: TRBJ2-1
d_call: -
clone_size: -
v_call: TRBV30
cdr3_nt: TGTGCCTGGAGCTCAGGGGGGTCCTACAATGAGCAGTTCTTC
cdr3_aa: CAWSSGGSYNEQFF

j_call: TRBJ1-4
d_call: -
clone_size: -
v_call: TRBV20-1
cdr3_nt: TGCAGTGCTAGTGGGGCCGGACAGTCTAATGAAAAACTGTTTTTT
cdr3_aa: CSASGAGQSNEKLFF

j_call: TRBJ1-6
d_call: -
clone_size: few
v_call: TRBV5-1
cdr3_nt: TGCGCCAGCAGTCCTACAACAGGCACTCATTCACCCCTCCACTTT
cdr3_aa: CASSPTTGTHSPLHF

j_call: TRBJ2-3
d_call: TRBD2
clone_size: -
v_call: TRBV7-3
cdr3_nt: TGTGCCAGCAGCTTAGGGCTAGCGGGGGGAGATACGCAGTATTTT
cdr3_aa: CASSLGLAGGDTQYF

j_call: TRBJ2-2
d_call: -
clone_size: once
v_call: TRBV27
cdr3_nt: TGTGCCAGCAGTTCCTACACCGGGGAGCTGTTTTTT
cdr3_aa: CASSSYTGELFF

j_call: TRBJ1-2
d_call: TRBD1
clone_size: -
v_call: TRBV6-2/TRBV6-3
cdr3_nt: TGTGCCAGCAGTTCCGGACAGGCACTATGGGGCTACACCTTC
cdr3_aa: CASSSGQALWGYTF

j_call: TRBJ2-3
d_call: -
clone_size: -
v_call: TRBV10-3
cdr3_nt: TGTGCCATCAGTATTCAGGGAGGAGATACGCAGTATTTT
cdr3_aa: CAISIQGGDTQYF

j_call: TRBJ1-5
d_call: -
clone_size: -
v_call: TRBV5-1
cdr3_nt: TGCGCCAGCAGCGAGACACCTAGCAATCAGCCCCAGCATTTT
cdr3_aa: CASSETPSNQPQHF

j_call: TRBJ1-1
d_call: -
clone_size: few
v_call: TRBV5-1
cdr3_nt: TGCGCCAGCAGCGACTACCGGGGGGCGAACACTGAAGCTTTCTTT
cdr3_aa: CASSDYRGANTEAFF

j_call: TRBJ1-1
d_call: TRBD1
clone_size: -
v_call: TRBV4-3
cdr3_nt: TGCGCCAGCAGCCAGGCCGTGGGACAGATGAACACTGAAGCTTTCTTT
cdr3_aa: CASSQAVGQMNTEAFF

j_call: TRBJ1-6
d_call: TRBD1
clone_size: -
v_call: TRBV12-3/TRBV12-4
cdr3_nt: TGTGCCAGCAGTGCGACAGGGTTTTCACCCCTCCACTTT
cdr3_aa: CASSATGFSPLHF

j_call: TRBJ2-5
d_call: -
clone_size: -
v_call: TRBV5-1
cdr3_nt: TGCGCCAGCAGAATGGGGGGAGGAGAGACCCAGTACTTC
cdr3_aa: CASRMGGGETQYF

j_call: TRBJ1-2
d_call: -
clone_size: -
v_call: TRBV19
cdr3_nt: TGTGCCAGTAGTATTGGGCAGGGGAGAGGCTACACCTTC
cdr3_aa: CASSIGQGRGYTF

j_call: TRBJ1-6
d_call: -
clone_size: once
v_call: TRBV4-2
cdr3_nt: TGTGCCAGCAGCCAAGCGGCCACACGGGGTGCACCCCTCCACTTT
cdr3_aa: CASSQAATRGAPLHF

j_call: TRBJ1-4
d_call: -
clone_size: -
v_call: TRBV11-2
cdr3_nt: TGTGCCAGCAGCTTAGGAGGGGCGCGGGAGGAAAAACTGTTTTTT
cdr3_aa: CASSLGGAREEKLFF

j_call: TRBJ1-1
d_call: -
clone_size: few
v_call: TRBV18
cdr3_nt: TGTGCCAGCTCTCAGGAAGCCGCCGGCACTGAAGCTTTCTTT
cdr3_aa: CASSQEAAGTEAFF

j_call: TRBJ1-1
d_call: -
clone_size: -
v_call: TRBV19
cdr3_nt: TGTGCCAGTTCTTTTCACAGGGCCCAGAACACTGAAGCTTTCTTT
cdr3_aa: CASSFHRAQNTEAFF

j_call: TRBJ1-4
d_call: -
clone_size: -
v_call: TRBV7-6
cdr3_nt: TGTGCCAGCAGCCCACGAGGTGTGGAAAAACTGTTTTTT
cdr3_aa: CASSPRGVEKLFF

j_call: TRBJ2-3
d_call: TRBD2
clone_size: -
v_call: TRBV7-9
cdr3_nt: TGTGCCAGCAGCCCTTCGGGGGGAGCGGGGCTCACAGATACGCAGTATTTT
cdr3_aa: CASSPSGGAGLTDTQYF

j_call: TRBJ1-1
d_call: -
clone_size: -
v_call: TRBV10-3
cdr3_nt: TGTGCCATCAGTGAGTCATACCAGATCCTGAACACTGAAGCTTTCTTT
cdr3_aa: CAISESYQILNTEAFF

j_call: TRBJ1-3
d_call: -
clone_size: -
v_call: TRBV18
cdr3_nt: TGTGCCAGCTCACCACCGAGCGTGAAGAGCACTGGAAACACCATATATTTT
cdr3_aa: CASSPPSVKSTGNTIYF

j_call: TRBJ1-1
d_call: -
clone_size: -
v_call: TRBV6-5
cdr3_nt: TGTGCCAGCAGCATCCCAGGGAACACTGAAGCTTTCTTT
cdr3_aa: CASSIPGNTEAFF

j_call: TRBJ1-2
d_call: TRBD1
clone_size: few
v_call: TRBV5-1
cdr3_nt: TGCGCCAGCAGCGCAAACCGGGACAGGGGAGGCTACACCTTC
cdr3_aa: CASSANRDRGGYTF

j_call: TRBJ2-1
d_call: TRBD1
clone_size: -
v_call: TRBV5-4
cdr3_nt: TGTGCCAGCAGCTTGGAGGGACAGTACAATGAGCAGTTCTTC
cdr3_aa: CASSLEGQYNEQFF

j_call: TRBJ1-4
d_call: TRBD1
clone_size: -
v_call: TRBV7-2
cdr3_nt: TGTGCCAGCAGCTCGGACAGGGGGCAGGTAACTAATGAAAAACTGTTTTTT
cdr3_aa: CASSSDRGQVTNEKLFF

j_call: TRBJ2-2
d_call: TRBD1
clone_size: once
v_call: TRBV30
cdr3_nt: TGTGCCTGGAGACAGGGGGTCTACACCGGGGAGCTGTTTTTT
cdr3_aa: CAWRQGVYTGELFF

j_call: TRBJ1-2
d_call: -
clone_size: many
v_call: TRBV2
cdr3_nt: TGTGCCAGCAGGGGGAGGGCCTTCTACACCTTC
cdr3_aa: CASRGRAFYTF

j_call: TRBJ2-1
d_call: TRBD2
clone_size: -
v_call: TRBV18
cdr3_nt: TGTGCCAGCTCACCAATCGCGCGGACTAGCGAGAACAATGAGCAGTTCTTC
cdr3_aa: CASSPIARTSENNEQFF

j_call: TRBJ2-7
d_call: TRBD1
clone_size: -
v_call: TRBV10-1
cdr3_nt: TGCGCCAGCAGCGCCGGGGGACAGGGGGCAGGCGAGCAGTACTTC
cdr3_aa: CASSAGGQGAGEQYF

j_call: TRBJ1-2
d_call: -
clone_size: -
v_call: TRBV6-5
cdr3_nt: TGTGCCAGCAGCCCGGGGATTAACTATGGCTACACCTTC
cdr3_aa: CASSPGINYGYTF

j_call: TRBJ1-3
d_call: TRBD1
clone_size: -
v_call: TRBV4-1
cdr3_nt: TGCGCCAGCAGCCAACACAAGGGACAGGGGGCGCGAGGAAACACCATATATTTT
cdr3_aa: CASSQHKGQGARGNTIYF

j_call: TRBJ1-6
d_call: -
clone_size: -
v_call: TRBV6-2/TRBV6-3
cdr3_nt: TGTGCCAGCAGTTACTCCCGGGTCGTAAATTCACCCCTCCACTTT
cdr3_aa: CASSYSRVVNSPLHF

j_call: TRBJ1-2
d_call: TRBD1
clone_size: -
v_call: TRBV9
cdr3_nt: TGTGCCAGCAGCGCCTGGGACAGTGACTATGGCTACACCTTC
cdr3_aa: CASSAWDSDYGYTF

j_call: TRBJ2-1
d_call: -
clone_size: -
v_call: TRBV30
cdr3_nt: TGTGCCTGGAGTGGCTTCGACAGAAATTACAATGAGCAGTTCTTC
cdr3_aa: CAWSGFDRNYNEQFF

j_call: TRBJ1-1
d_call: -
clone_size: -
v_call: TRBV19
cdr3_nt: TGTGCCAGTAGTATAGGTCCGGGGACTGAAGCTTTCTTT
cdr3_aa: CASSIGPGTEAFF

j_call: TRBJ1-5
d_call: TRBD1
clone_size: -
v_call: TRBV10-3
cdr3_nt: TGTGCCATCAGTGAGAGGGGGCGATATAGCAATCAGCCCCAGCATTTT
cdr3_aa: CAISERGRYSNQPQHF

j_call: TRBJ2-7
d_call: -
clone_size: -
v_call: TRBV27
cdr3_nt: TGTGCCAGCAGCCCGTACCTCTCGGACGAGCAGTACTTC
cdr3_aa: CASSPYLSDEQYF

j_call: TRBJ1-2
d_call: -
clone_size: -
v_call: TRBV28
cdr3_nt: TGTGCCAGCAGCGTCAGGGGAGCTAACTATGGCTACACCTTC
cdr3_aa: CASSVRGANYGYTF

j_call: TRBJ2-7
d_call: -
clone_size: -
v_call: TRBV5-1
cdr3_nt: TGCGCCAGCAGCCCAATGGCGGGCACCCCCTACGAGCAGTACTTC
cdr3_aa: CASSPMAGTPYEQYF

j_call: TRBJ1-1
d_call: -
clone_size: -
v_call: TRBV25-1
cdr3_nt: TGTGCCAGCATAGATCTGAACACTGAAGCTTTCTTT
cdr3_aa: CASIDLNTEAFF

j_call: TRBJ1-1
d_call: TRBD1
clone_size: -
v_call: TRBV7-2
cdr3_nt: TGTGCCAGCAGCTTTTGGACAGGGGCTGAAGCTTTCTTT
cdr3_aa: CASSFWTGAEAFF

j_call: TRBJ2-5
d_call: TRBD2
clone_size: few
v_call: TRBV19
cdr3_nt: TGTGCCAGTAGTCGACTAGCGTCGGGGGAGACCCAGTACTTC
cdr3_aa: CASSRLASGETQYF

j_call: TRBJ1-5
d_call: TRBD1
clone_size: once
v_call: TRBV6-4
cdr3_nt: TGTGCCAGCAGTGAGGGACAGGGGATAGGGCCCCAGCATTTT
cdr3_aa: CASSEGQGIGPQHF

j_call: TRBJ2-7
d_call: -
clone_size: -
v_call: TRBV7-2
cdr3_nt: TGTGCCAGCAGCCCCTCACGAAGTAGGGGCTACGAGCAGTACTTC
cdr3_aa: CASSPSRSRGYEQYF

j_call: TRBJ2-5
d_call: TRBD2
clone_size: -
v_call: TRBV5-3
cdr3_nt: TGTGCCAGAAGCCCCTGGACTAGCGGGGGTCAAGAGACCCAGTACTTC
cdr3_aa: CARSPWTSGGQETQYF

j_call: TRBJ2-1
d_call: -
clone_size: -
v_call: TRBV4-3
cdr3_nt: TGCGCCAGCAGCCAAGTAGGCAGGGCCACCTACAATGAGCAGTTCTTC
cdr3_aa: CASSQVGRATYNEQFF

j_call: TRBJ1-1
d_call: -
clone_size: -
v_call: TRBV7-8
cdr3_nt: TGTGCCAGCAGCCGACAGAGCCGTGGACAGAATAAAGAAGCTTTCTTT
cdr3_aa: CASSRQSRGQNKEAFF

j_call: TRBJ1-4
d_call: -
clone_size: -
v_call: TRBV7-2
cdr3_nt: TGTGCCAGCACCCGGGGGGTCAGGGGAGGTGGTAATGAAAAACTGTTTTTT
cdr3_aa: CASTRGVRGGGNEKLFF

j_call: TRBJ2-5
d_call: TRBD2
clone_size: once
v_call: TRBV5-4
cdr3_nt: TGTGCCAGCAGCCCCTCCAGTCGAGCGGGGCCAGAGACCCAGTACTTC
cdr3_aa: CASSPSSRAGPETQYF

j_call: TRBJ1-6
d_call: TRBD1
clone_size: -
v_call: TRBV5-4
cdr3_nt: TGTGCCAGCAGCCCCGGACAGGGGCCTCCTGCAGGATCACCCCTCCACTTT
cdr3_aa: CASSPGQGPPAGSPLHF

j_call: TRBJ1-2
d_call: -
clone_size: -
v_call: TRBV11-1
cdr3_nt: TGTGCCAGCAGCTTCACGGCAGGGATCGATGGCTACACCTTC
cdr3_aa: CASSFTAGIDGYTF

j_call: TRBJ1-2
d_call: -
clone_size: -
v_call: TRBV7-9
cdr3_nt: TGTGCCAGCAGCTTCCGACAGGCCAACTATGGCTACACCTTC
cdr3_aa: CASSFRQANYGYTF

j_call: TRBJ1-2
d_call: -
clone_size: few
v_call: TRBV6-6
cdr3_nt: TGTGCCAGCAGTCCATGGGGTTCAACAGGATTCTATGGCTACACCTTC
cdr3_aa: CASSPWGSTGFYGYTF

j_call: TRBJ2-1
d_call: TRBD1
clone_size: -
v_call: TRBV5-6
cdr3_nt: TGTGCCAGCAGCTTTCCGGGACAGGCGAGCTCCTACAATGAGCAGTTCTTC
cdr3_aa: CASSFPGQASSYNEQFF

j_call: TRBJ1-6
d_call: -
clone_size: -
v_call: TRBV5-4
cdr3_nt: TGTGCCAGCAGTCATAGGGGTAGCTCCTATAATTCACCCCTCCACTTT
cdr3_aa: CASSHRGSSYNSPLHF

j_call: TRBJ1-5
d_call: -
clone_size: -
v_call: TRBV6-6
cdr3_nt: TGTGCCAGCAGGAAAGGTGGGACTGAGTCACCCCAGCATTTT
cdr3_aa: CASRKGGTESPQHF

j_call: TRBJ2-7
d_call: -
clone_size: -
v_call: TRBV28
cdr3_nt: TGTGCCAGCAGGCTCACCTGGGGCGCCCACGAGCAGTACTTC
cdr3_aa: CASRLTWGAHEQYF